The 22 T cell receptor beta chains presented below share a single source sample, sequenced in a study of OX40 agonist ivuxolimab in advanced cancers. Repertoires were generated with immunoSEQ multiplex PCR, while TCRdb's copy carries only in-frame clones and drops some. The sample includes roughly 25,000 clones, about 90% of them seen just once. The sequencing used CD4+ or CD8+ T cells sorted from blood, collected in a trial of the OX40 agonist ivuxolimab. These receptors were taken from an adult with an advanced solid tumor such as melanoma, head and neck, liver or kidney cancer.

This chain uses TRBV19 with TRBJ2-2; TRBD2 matches at 14 bases. CDR1 is LNHDA and CDR2 is SQIVND in the germline V gene (reference sequence). The CDR3 covers 17 residues. Germline trimming cut 4 bases from V and 4 bases from J; bases unmatched to any gene: 5. CDR3 nucleotides: TGTGCCAGTAGTAAGACTAGCGGGAGGGCCAGCACCGGGGAGCTGTTTTTT. This gives the protein CASSKTSGRASTGELFF.

This chain links TRBV7-3 with TRBJ2-7; D may correspond to TRBD1 or TRBD2 (5 bases each). This CDR3 region has 16 residues. CDR1 and CDR2 from the germline V gene are SGHTA and FQGTGA. Between the trimmed V and J ends, which lost 5 bases and 0 bases, there was a span of 17 bases. CDR3 loop: CASSESGTRSSYEQYF. The CDR3 nucleotides are TGTGCCAGCAGCGAGTCCGGGACCAGGAGCTCCTACGAGCAGTACTTC.

This rearrangement joins TRBV2 to TRBJ2-3; D is perhaps TRBD1 (5 bases). Looked up from germline, CDR1 is SNHLY and CDR2 is FYNNEI. V was cut by 6 bases and J by 1 base, with 11 bases left in between. The CDR3 loop spans 14 amino acids. The CDR3 DNA is TGTGCCAGCAGCAAGGTACAGGGCACAGATACGCAGTATTTT. Its translation: CASSKVQGTDTQYF.

This clone is a singleton in its sample. CDR3: CASSPGLAGVNEQYF. CDR3 nucleotide sequence: TGTGCCAGCAGCCCGGGACTAGCGGGAGTAAACGAGCAGTACTTC. This chain joins TRBV5-4 and TRBJ2-7; TRBD2 agrees at 14 bases. V lost 4 bases, J lost 5 bases, and 5 bases stayed unmatched. The CDR3 runs 15 residues. Germline V lookup: CDR1 SGHNT, CDR2 YYREEE (reference sequence).

The rearrangement links TRBV11-2 to TRBJ1-1; 8 nucleotides agree with TRBD1. The CDR3 has 14 amino acids. Germline V gives CDR1 SGHAT, CDR2 FQNNGV. V was pared by 0 bases and J by 11 bases, with 8 bases of the junction left unmatched. This CDR3 is CASSLDRQGRAAFF. The CDR3 nucleotides read TGTGCCAGCAGCTTAGATAGACAGGGGCGGGCTGCTTTCTTT.

This chain connects TRBV9 to TRBJ2-1; the match to TRBD2 covers 13 bases. Germline trimming cut 4 bases from V and 9 bases from J; bases unmatched to any gene: 16. Germline CDR1 and CDR2: SGDLS and YYNGEE. CDR3 length equals 18 residues. The CDR3 sequence: CASSLSGGMGLAGLEQFF. In DNA, the CDR3 is TGTGCCAGCAGCCTCAGTGGTGGAATGGGACTAGCGGGACTTGAGCAGTTCTTC.

The gene calls are TRBV7-8 and TRBJ2-7; 7 bases fit TRBD1. The CDR3 consists of 14 residues. Germline assignment: CDR1 SGHVS and CDR2 FQNEAQ. With V trimmed by 5 bases and J by 3 bases, 7 bases remained unmatched. The CDR3 DNA reads as TGTGCCAGCAGCCCTCGGGACAGCAACTACGAGCAGTACTTC. Translating it yields CASSPRDSNYEQYF.

The chain joins TRBV2 to TRBJ1-2; D perhaps matches TRBD1 (6 bases). The ends were cut back, 1 base at V and 8 bases at J, with 11 bases in the middle. This CDR3 region has 13 residues. The germline V gene encodes CDR1 SNHLY and CDR2 FYNNEI. CDR3 sequence reads: CASSEGRGRGYTF. CDR3 DNA sequence: TGTGCCAGCAGTGAAGGCAGGGGAAGGGGCTACACCTTC.

The rearrangement joins TRBV2 to TRBJ1-1; the D is unclear. The germline V gene encodes CDR1 SNHLY and CDR2 FYNNEI. V was pared by 2 bases and J by 6 bases, with 7 bases between. The CDR3 consists of 12 residues. The CDR3 loop reads CASSENYAEAFF. CDR3 DNA sequence: TGTGCCAGCAGTGAAAATTACGCTGAAGCTTTCTTT.

The chain combines TRBV7-9 with TRBJ2-2; 7 bases are shared with TRBD2. The CDR3 sequence is 16 residues long. The V gene's germline CDR1 is SEHNR and CDR2 FQNEAQ (reference sequence). Germline trimming cut 3 bases from V and 1 base from J; bases unmatched to any gene: 5. DNA for the CDR3: TGTGCCAGCAGCTTGGGGAGCGGGATGAACACCGGGGAGCTGTTTTTT. This codes for CASSLGSGMNTGELFF.

V usage is TRBV18 and J usage is TRBJ2-7; TRBD2 aligns across 7 bases. CDR1 and CDR2 (germline): KGHSH, LQKENI. Trimming removed 3 bases from V and 3 bases from J; junction bases left unmatched: 11. This CDR3 is built from 16 residues. The CDR3 region is CASSPPRWGGHYEQYF. In DNA form, the CDR3 reads TGTGCCAGCTCACCTCCGCGTTGGGGAGGGCACTACGAGCAGTACTTC.

The chain is built from TRBV11-2 and TRBJ2-7; 12 bases map to TRBD1. The J segment lost 4 bases and the V segment lost 2 bases, leaving 6 bases of the junction unmatched. Germline-derived CDR1 and CDR2 are SGHAT and FQNNGV. CDR3 size: 16 residues. The DNA for the CDR3 is TGTGCCAGCAGCTTAAGTTCGGGACAGGGGGCTTACGAGCAGTACTTC. This sequence encodes CASSLSSGQGAYEQYF.

This clone was seen a handful of times. This chain connects TRBV10-3 to TRBJ1-3; a possible D gene is TRBD1 (6 bases). Germline V CDR1 and CDR2: ENHRY, SYGVKD. Trimming shortened V by 7 bases and J by 0 bases, and 10 bases separated the two germline ends. The CDR3 is 14 amino acids. The CDR3 region is CAITGELSGNTIYF. The DNA of the CDR3 is TGTGCCATCACAGGGGAACTCTCTGGAAACACCATATATTTT.

This rearrangement joins TRBV5-1 to TRBJ2-5; D uncertain. The germline V and J ends were trimmed by 2 bases and 0 bases, with 8 bases remaining between them. CDR1 SGHRS and CDR2 YFSETQ come from the germline V gene. There are 14 residues in the CDR3. The CDR3 DNA reads TGCGCCAGCAGCTTCGGTAACCACCAAGAGACCCAGTACTTC. Protein sequence: CASSFGNHQETQYF.

This rearrangement joins TRBV18 to TRBJ2-3; TRBD2 aligns across 11 bases. Trimming cost V 3 bases and J 0 bases; bases outside gene matches: 2. The CDR3 spans 16 residues. Germline CDR1 reads KGHSH; CDR2 reads LQKENI. The CDR3 DNA sequence: TGTGCCAGCTCACCGCTAGCGGGAGGTAGCACAGATACGCAGTATTTT. This sequence encodes CASSPLAGGSTDTQYF. The full variable domain, completed using reference TRBV18 and TRBJ2-3, is NAGVMQNPRHLVRRRGQEARLRCSPMKGHSHVYWYRQLPEEGLKFMVYLQKENIIDESGMPKERFSAEFPKEGPSILRIQQVVRGDSAAYFCASSPLAGGSTDTQYFGPGTRLTVL.

The chain combines TRBV9 with TRBJ2-2, with a possible D match to TRBD2 (6 bases). The ends were cut back, 2 bases at V and 4 bases at J, with 15 bases in the middle. This CDR3 spans 16 amino acids. Per germline, CDR1 SGDLS and CDR2 YYNGEE. In nucleotides, the CDR3 is TGTGCCAGCAGCGTCCTGGGAGGATTTGGCACCGGGGAGCTGTTTTTT. It is translated as CASSVLGGFGTGELFF.

The chain recombines TRBV7-2 with TRBJ1-3, with D perhaps matching TRBD1 (5 bases). Germline V CDR1 and CDR2: SGHTA, FQGNSA. This CDR3 region has 15 residues. V lost 5 bases, J lost 0 bases, and 11 bases lay in between. The CDR3 reads CASSPLQGSGNTIYF. The CDR3 DNA is TGTGCCAGCAGCCCCCTCCAGGGCTCTGGAAACACCATATATTTT.

The gene calls are TRBV28 and TRBJ1-1; possibly TRBD1 for D (5 bases). The CDR3 extends over 14 amino acids. Trimming took off 6 bases at V and 5 bases at J, with 16 bases between the two ends. CDR1 and CDR2 (germline): MDHEN, SYDVKM. The CDR3 DNA follows: TGTGCCAGCAGCCGGACATCGGGGATGACTGAAGCTTTCTTT. Protein product: CASSRTSGMTEAFF.

This clone was seen a handful of times. The CDR3 DNA reads TGCGCCAGCAGCTTGGTGTCAGGGGCCCCGTTCGCGAACACCGGGGAGCTGTTTTTT. The encoded protein is CASSLVSGAPFANTGELFF. The chain combines TRBV5-1 with TRBJ2-2, with D possibly being TRBD1 (6 bases). CDR3 length: 19 amino acids. CDR1 is SGHRS, CDR2 YFSETQ, per germline. The germline V and J ends were trimmed by 0 bases and 0 bases, with 18 bases remaining between them.

The genes are TRBV19 and TRBJ1-4, with a tentative D call TRBD1 (5 bases). V was clipped by 6 bases and J by 3 bases, with 11 bases between them. CDR1 is LNHDA, CDR2 SQIVND, per germline (reference sequence). The CDR3 loop spans 14 amino acids. This chain's CDR3 is CASRKGDSNEKLFF. In nucleotides, the CDR3 is TGTGCCAGTAGGAAAGGGGATTCTAATGAAAAACTGTTTTTT.

The CDR3 DNA is TGTGCCAGCTTCAAAAAAGCGGGAGGGCCGATCGCCGGGGAGCTGTTTTTT. Translation gives CASFKKAGGPIAGELFF. The chain links TRBV19 to TRBJ2-2, with TRBD2 matching 10 bases. The CDR3 covers 17 residues. After removal of 9 bases from V and 6 bases from J, the junction contained 16 bases not matched to a gene. Germline assignment: CDR1 LNHDA and CDR2 SQIVND (reference sequence). Together with reference TRBV19 and TRBJ2-2, the CDR3 gives the full variable domain: DGGITQSPKYLFRKEGQNVTLSCEQNLNHDAMYWYRQDPGQGLRLIYYSQIVNDFQKGDIAEGYSVSREKKESFPLTVTSAQKNPTAFYLCASFKKAGGPIAGELFFGEGSRLTVL.

This sequence joins TRBV5-1 and TRBJ1-2; D not resolved. Germline values: CDR1 SGHRS, CDR2 YFSETQ. The length of the CDR3 is 12 residues. V lost 0 bases to trimming and J lost 4 bases, with 4 bases between them. CDR3 sequence reads: CASSLVPYGYTF. CDR3 DNA sequence: TGCGCCAGCAGCTTGGTCCCCTATGGCTACACCTTC.